This T cell receptor beta chain appears in the sequencing data of a study of lymphopenia after photon versus proton radiotherapy. Study-level results: After lymphocyte nadir, photon-treated repertoires showed oligoclonal expansion, especially CD8+ Temra.

Data came from immunoSEQ multiplex PCR; TCRdb stores just in-frame clones and leaves some out. Among 55,000 to 85,000 clones listed, about 90% were seen once. On this clone itself: As yet, its antigen is unknown.

Trimming left V 6 bases short and J 1 base short, with 7 bases between. Germline CDR1 is SEHNR and CDR2 is FQNEAQ (reference sequence). CDR3 length equals 13 residues. This specimen consisted of peripheral blood, obtained from a patient treated with photon-based radiotherapy. The source is a middle-aged woman with cholangiocarcinoma. The chain uses TRBV7-9 and TRBJ1-5; D gene unclear. In nucleotides, the CDR3 is TGTGCCAGCAGACGCGACAGCAATCAGCCCCAGCATTTT. This codes for CASRRDSNQPQHF. The complete variable domain, with remaining parts taken from reference TRBV7-9 and TRBJ1-5, reads DTGVSQNPRHKITKRGQNVTFRCDPISEHNRLYWYRQTLGQGPEFLTYFQNEAQLEKSRLLSDRFSAERPKGSFSTLEIQRTEQGDSAMYLCASRRDSNQPQHFGDGTRLSIL.